Sequencing of this T cell receptor (beta chain) was carried out in a study of regulatory T cells in long-lasting Graves disease. Study-level findings and limits: TRBV28, TRBJ1-2 and TRBJ2-5 were favored in persistent disease.

V lost 5 bases and J lost 8; bases outside the gene matches: 12. The CDR3 covers 16 residues. CDR1 is ENHRY, CDR2 SYGVKD, per germline. As for this clonotype: The antigen is unknown.

The time point: newly diagnosed GD, antithyroid drugs for less than 3 months. The TCR library was prepared using RNA isolated from PBMCs. Both iRepertoire HTBI primers and Arm-PCR of CDR3 regions were used to build the TCR beta libraries. In TCRdb, the multiplex PCR reads were re-called with MiXCR into one record per CDR3 protein. The table shows under 700,000 distinct CDR3 sequences, with around 16% occurring only once. The same sample was also studied in work on T cells in Graves' hyperthyroidism and ophthalmopathy.

The material sequenced was peripheral blood mononuclear cells (PBMCs), taken at new diagnosis, from a patient treated with antithyroid drugs. This clonotype originated in a middle-aged woman with Graves disease. The chain couples TRBV10-3 to TRBJ2-1; 10 bases line up with TRBD1. The CDR3 region is CAISLSGDRGRDEQFF. Written as DNA, the CDR3 is TGTGCCATCAGTTTATCCGGAGACAGGGGGCGGGATGAGCAGTTCTTC.